This record looks at one T cell receptor beta chain sequence and its context. The antigen is not known. This entry is derived from a study of CD8 T cells in Susac syndrome. At the level of the study: Among the sequenced Susac syndrome patients, roughly 6 had active disease while eight were in remission. When blood was drawn, patients with Susac syndrome were on intravenous immunoglobulin alone, on corticosteroids, or therapy-naive.

RNA in amounts of about 0.5 to 1 ug was reverse transcribed with random hexamers. From the immunoSEQ multiplex PCR reads, TCRdb called clonotypes with MiXCR, one entry per CDR3 protein. The repertoire holds around 100,000 distinct CDR3 sequences, with around 96% as singletons. Germline assignment: CDR1 SGHRS and CDR2 YFSETQ. Trimming removed 4 bases at V and 1 base at J, with 14 bases between. This CDR3 comprises 15 residues. General study findings and limits: Susac syndrome CD8+ repertoires were clonally expanded, most strongly in CD8+ TEMRA cells.

The sequence derives from a human donor with Susac syndrome. Specimen: CD8+ T cells from PBMCs. V and J are TRBV5-1 and TRBJ1-1; D might be TRBD1 (6 bases). CDR3 sequence (DNA): TGCGCCAGCAGCACGATACAGGGAGGGAACACTGAAGCTTTCTTT. This gives the protein CASSTIQGGNTEAFF.